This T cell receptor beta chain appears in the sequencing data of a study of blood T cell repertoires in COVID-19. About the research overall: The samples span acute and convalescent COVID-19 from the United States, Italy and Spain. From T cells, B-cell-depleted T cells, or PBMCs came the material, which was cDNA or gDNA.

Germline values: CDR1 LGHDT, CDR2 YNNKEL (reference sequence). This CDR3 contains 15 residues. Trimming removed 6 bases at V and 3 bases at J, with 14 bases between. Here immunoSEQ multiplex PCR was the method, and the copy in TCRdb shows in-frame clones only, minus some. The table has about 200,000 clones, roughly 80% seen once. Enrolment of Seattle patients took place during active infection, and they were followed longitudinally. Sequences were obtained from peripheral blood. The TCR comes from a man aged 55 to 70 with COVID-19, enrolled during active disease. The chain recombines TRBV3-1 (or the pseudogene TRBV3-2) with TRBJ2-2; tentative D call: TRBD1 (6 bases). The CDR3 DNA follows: TGTGCCAGCAGTCCTCGGACAGCGTACACCGGGGAGCTGTTTTTT. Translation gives CASSPRTAYTGELFF.